Reported below is one T cell receptor beta chain. Its antigen remains unknown. The authors obtained PBMCs from around 10 ml of fresh peripheral blood. This CDR3 comprises 14 residues. Germline V gene sequence: CDR1 SGHRS, CDR2 YFSETQ. The germline V and J ends were trimmed by 0 bases and 9 bases, with 10 bases remaining between them. The sample originates from a study of T cells in Graves' hyperthyroidism and ophthalmopathy. Study-wide findings and caveats: From stable hyperthyroidism, ophthalmopathy was set apart by a 13 V-J model.

Amplified regions were TCR beta CDR3 sequences from RNA transcripts. In the first-round RT-PCR of the TCR CDR3, the HTBI primer set was used. TCRdb re-called the multiplex PCR reads through MiXCR, storing one row per CDR3 protein. The sample consists of about 600,000 distinct CDR3 sequences, around 15% of them appearing once. Sequencing was performed on blood. The chain couples TRBV5-1 to TRBJ1-6; D remains ambiguous. This clonotype was sampled from a woman aged 40 to 50 with Graves' ophthalmopathy. The CDR3 sequence is CASSLVSMISPLHF. The DNA of the CDR3 is TGCGCCAGCAGCTTGGTTTCCATGATTTCACCCCTCCACTTT.